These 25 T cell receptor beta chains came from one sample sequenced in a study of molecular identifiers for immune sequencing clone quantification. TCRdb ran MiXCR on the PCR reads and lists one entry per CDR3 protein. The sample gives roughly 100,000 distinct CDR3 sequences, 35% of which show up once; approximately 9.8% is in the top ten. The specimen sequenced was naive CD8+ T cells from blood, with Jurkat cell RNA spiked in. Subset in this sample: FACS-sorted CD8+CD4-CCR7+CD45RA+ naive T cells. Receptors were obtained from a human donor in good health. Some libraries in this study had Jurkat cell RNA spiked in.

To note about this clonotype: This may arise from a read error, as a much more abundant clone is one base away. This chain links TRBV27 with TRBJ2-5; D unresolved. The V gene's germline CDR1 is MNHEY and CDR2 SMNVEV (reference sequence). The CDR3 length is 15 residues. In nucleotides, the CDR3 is TGTGCCAGCAGATTATTTTACAGCCGTCGTGGGGCCCAGTACTTC. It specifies CASRLFYSRRGAQYF.

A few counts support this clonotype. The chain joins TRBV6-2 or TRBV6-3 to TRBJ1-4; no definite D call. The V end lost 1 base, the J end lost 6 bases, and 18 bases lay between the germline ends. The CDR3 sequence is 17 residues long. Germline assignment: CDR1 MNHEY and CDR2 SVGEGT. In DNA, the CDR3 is TGTGCCAGCAGTTACTGGGCACCTGGACGTGGGGATGAAAAACTGTTTTTT. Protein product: CASSYWAPGRGDEKLFF.

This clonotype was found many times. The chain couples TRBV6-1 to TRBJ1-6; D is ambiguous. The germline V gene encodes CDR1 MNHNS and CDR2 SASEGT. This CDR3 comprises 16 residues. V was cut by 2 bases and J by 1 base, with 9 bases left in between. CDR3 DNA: TGTGCCAGCAGTGAATGGTCCGGATCCTATAATTCACCCCTCCACTTT. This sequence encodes CASSEWSGSYNSPLHF.

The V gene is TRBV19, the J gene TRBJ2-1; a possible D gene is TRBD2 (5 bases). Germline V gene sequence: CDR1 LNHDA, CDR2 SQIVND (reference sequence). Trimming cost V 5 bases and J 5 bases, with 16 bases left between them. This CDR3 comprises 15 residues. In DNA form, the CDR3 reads TGTGCCAGTAGTCCGCCGGGCCCGAGGGACAATGAGCAGTTCTTC. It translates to CASSPPGPRDNEQFF.

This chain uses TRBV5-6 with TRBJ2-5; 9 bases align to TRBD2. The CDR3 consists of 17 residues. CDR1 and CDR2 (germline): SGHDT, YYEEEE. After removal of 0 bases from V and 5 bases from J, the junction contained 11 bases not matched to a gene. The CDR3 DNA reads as TGTGCCAGCAGCTTGGTGTTTGTAGCGGGAGTCCGGGAGACCCAGTACTTC. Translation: CASSLVFVAGVRETQYF.

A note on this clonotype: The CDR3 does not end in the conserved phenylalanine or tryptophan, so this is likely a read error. CDR3 loop: CATSSPDYGVVGYTI. Written as DNA, the CDR3 is TGTGCCACCAGTTCCCCGGACTATGGCGTTGTTGGCTACACCATC. The chain carries TRBV24-1 and TRBJ1-2, with D unclear. Germline CDR1 reads KGHDR; CDR2 reads SFDVKD. V was cut by 6 bases and J by 7 bases, with 20 bases left in between. The CDR3 covers 15 residues.

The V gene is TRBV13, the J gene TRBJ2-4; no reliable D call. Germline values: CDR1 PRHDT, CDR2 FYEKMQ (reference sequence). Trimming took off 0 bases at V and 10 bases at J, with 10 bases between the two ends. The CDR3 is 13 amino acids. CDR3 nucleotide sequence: TGTGCCAGCAGCTTAGGGACCGCCTATATTCAGTACTTC. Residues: CASSLGTAYIQYF.

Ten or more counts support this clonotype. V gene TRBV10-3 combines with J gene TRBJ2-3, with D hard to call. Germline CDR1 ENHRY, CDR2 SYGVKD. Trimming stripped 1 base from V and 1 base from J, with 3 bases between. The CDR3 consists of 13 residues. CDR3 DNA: TGTGCCATCAGTGAGTTGGGCACAGATACGCAGTATTTT. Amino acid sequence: CAISELGTDTQYF.

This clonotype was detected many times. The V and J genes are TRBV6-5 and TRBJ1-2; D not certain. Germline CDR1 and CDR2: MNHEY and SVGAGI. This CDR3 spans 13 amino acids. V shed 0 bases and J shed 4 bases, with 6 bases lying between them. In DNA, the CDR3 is TGTGCCAGCAGTTACTCGCCGGCCTATGGCTACACCTTC. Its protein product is CASSYSPAYGYTF.

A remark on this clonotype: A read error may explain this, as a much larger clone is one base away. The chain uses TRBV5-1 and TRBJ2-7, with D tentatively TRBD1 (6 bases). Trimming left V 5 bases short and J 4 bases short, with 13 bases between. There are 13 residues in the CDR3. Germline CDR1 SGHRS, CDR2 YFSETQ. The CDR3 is CASRGQGIYEQYF. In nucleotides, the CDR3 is TGCGCCAGCAGAGGCCAGGGGATATACGAGCAGTACTTC.

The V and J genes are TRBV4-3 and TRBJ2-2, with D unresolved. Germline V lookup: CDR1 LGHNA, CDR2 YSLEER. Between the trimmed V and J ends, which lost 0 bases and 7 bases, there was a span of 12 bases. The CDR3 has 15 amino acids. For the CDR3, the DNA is TGCGCCAGCAGCCAAGATACCCAGTTTGACGGGGAGCTGTTTTTT. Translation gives CASSQDTQFDGELFF.

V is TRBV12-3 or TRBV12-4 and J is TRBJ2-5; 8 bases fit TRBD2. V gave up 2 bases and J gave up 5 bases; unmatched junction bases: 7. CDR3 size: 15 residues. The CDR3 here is CASSLIREGLETQYF. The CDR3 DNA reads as TGTGCCAGCAGTTTAATACGGGAGGGCCTTGAGACCCAGTACTTC.

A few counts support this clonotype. CDR3 coding DNA: TGTGCCGCATGGGAGGGGAACTATGGCTACACCTTC. Protein product: CAAWEGNYGYTF. The rearrangement links TRBV12-3 or TRBV12-4 to TRBJ1-2, with D maybe TRBD1 (5 bases). The length of the CDR3 is 12 residues. The V gene lost 11 bases and the J gene lost 2 bases, with 12 bases spanning the gap.

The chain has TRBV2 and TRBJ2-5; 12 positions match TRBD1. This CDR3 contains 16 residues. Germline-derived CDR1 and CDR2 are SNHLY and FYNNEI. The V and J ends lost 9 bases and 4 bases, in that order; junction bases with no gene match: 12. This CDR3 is CARQWWDRGRPETQYF. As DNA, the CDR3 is TGTGCCAGACAATGGTGGGACAGGGGGCGTCCAGAGACCCAGTACTTC.

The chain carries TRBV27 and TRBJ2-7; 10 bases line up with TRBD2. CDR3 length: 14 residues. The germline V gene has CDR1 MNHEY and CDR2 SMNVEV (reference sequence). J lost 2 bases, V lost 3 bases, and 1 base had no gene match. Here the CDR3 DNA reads TGTGCCAGCAGTTTTCTAGCGGGGGCCTACGAGCAGTACTTC. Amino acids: CASSFLAGAYEQYF.

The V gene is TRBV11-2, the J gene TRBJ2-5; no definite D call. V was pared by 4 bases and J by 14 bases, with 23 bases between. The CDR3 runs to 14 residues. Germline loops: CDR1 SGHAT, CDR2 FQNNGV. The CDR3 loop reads CASSSESLGRDDYF. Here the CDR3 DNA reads TGTGCCAGCAGCTCCGAGTCCTTAGGTCGTGACGATTACTTC.

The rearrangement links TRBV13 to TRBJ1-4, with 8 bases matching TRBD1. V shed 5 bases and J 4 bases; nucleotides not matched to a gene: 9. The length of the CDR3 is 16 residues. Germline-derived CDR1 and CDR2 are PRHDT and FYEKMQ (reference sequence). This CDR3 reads CASSETGAAINEKLFF. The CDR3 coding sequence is TGTGCCAGCAGCGAGACAGGGGCTGCAATTAATGAAAAACTGTTTTTT. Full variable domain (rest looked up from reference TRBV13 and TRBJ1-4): AAGVIQSPRHLIKEKRETATLKCYPIPRHDTVYWYQQGPGQDPQFLISFYEKMQSDKGSIPDRFSAQQFSDYHSELNMSSLELGDSALYFCASSETGAAINEKLFFGSGTQLSVL.

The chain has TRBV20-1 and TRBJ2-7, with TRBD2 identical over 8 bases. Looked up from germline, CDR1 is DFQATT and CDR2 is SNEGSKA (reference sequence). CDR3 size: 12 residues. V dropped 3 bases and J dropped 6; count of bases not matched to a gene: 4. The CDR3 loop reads CSASGTSSEQYF. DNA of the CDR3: TGCAGTGCTAGCGGGACTAGTAGCGAGCAGTACTTC.

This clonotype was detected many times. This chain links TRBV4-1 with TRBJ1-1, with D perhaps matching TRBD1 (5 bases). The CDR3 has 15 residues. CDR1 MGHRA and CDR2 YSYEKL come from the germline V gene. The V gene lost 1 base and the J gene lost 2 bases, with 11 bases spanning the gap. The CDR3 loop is CASSQGGGSNTEAFF. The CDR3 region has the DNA TGCGCCAGCAGCCAAGGGGGCGGCAGTAACACTGAAGCTTTCTTT.

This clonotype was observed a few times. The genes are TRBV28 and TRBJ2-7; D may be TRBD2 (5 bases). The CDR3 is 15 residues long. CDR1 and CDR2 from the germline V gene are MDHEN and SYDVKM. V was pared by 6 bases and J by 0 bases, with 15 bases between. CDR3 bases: TGTGCCAGCAGATTCCCTTCTAGCTTCTCCTACGAGCAGTACTTC. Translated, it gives CASRFPSSFSYEQYF.

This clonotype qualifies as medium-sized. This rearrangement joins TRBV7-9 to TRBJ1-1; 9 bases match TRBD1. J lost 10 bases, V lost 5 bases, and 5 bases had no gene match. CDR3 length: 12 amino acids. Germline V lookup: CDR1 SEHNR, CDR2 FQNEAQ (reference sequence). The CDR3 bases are TGTGCCAGCAGCCTACAGGGGGCCCCAGCTTTCTTT. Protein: CASSLQGAPAFF.

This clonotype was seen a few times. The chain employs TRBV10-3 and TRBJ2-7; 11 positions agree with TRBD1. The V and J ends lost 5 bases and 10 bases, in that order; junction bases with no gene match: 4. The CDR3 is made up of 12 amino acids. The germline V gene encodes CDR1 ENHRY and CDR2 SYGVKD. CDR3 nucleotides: TGTGCCATCAGTAGGGACAGGGGGGACCAGTACTTC. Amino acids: CAISRDRGDQYF.

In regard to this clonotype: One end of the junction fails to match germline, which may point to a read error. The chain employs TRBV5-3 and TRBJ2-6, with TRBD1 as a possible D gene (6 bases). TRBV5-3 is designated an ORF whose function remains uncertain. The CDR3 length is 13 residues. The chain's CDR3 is CAQGQGGANVLTF. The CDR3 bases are TGTGCCCAGGGGCAGGGTGGGGCCAACGTTCTGACTTTC.

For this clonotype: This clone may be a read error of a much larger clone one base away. CDR3 coding DNA: TGTGCCAGCAGCGTGGATCCCATACGGGTAGATACGCAGTATTTT. Translating gives CASSVDPIRVDTQYF. The genes are TRBV7-6 and TRBJ2-3; D is undetermined. CDR3 size: 15 residues. Germline CDR1 and CDR2: SGHVS and FNYEAQ. Trimming shortened V by 5 bases and J by 5 bases, and 17 bases separated the two germline ends.

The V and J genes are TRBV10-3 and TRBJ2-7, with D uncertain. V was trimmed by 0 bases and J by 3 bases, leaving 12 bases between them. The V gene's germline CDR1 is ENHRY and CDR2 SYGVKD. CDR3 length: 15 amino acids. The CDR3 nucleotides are TGTGCCATCAGTGAGTCAACTGACACTTTCTACGAGCAGTACTTC. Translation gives CAISESTDTFYEQYF.